This TCR beta chain emerged from a study of cytomegalovirus exposure and HLA in healthy donors. Broader study findings: Later, an analysis showed that TCR beta chains associated with HLA were more clonally expanded than others that were equally common. A missense DCLRE1C variant was associated with V- and J-gene trimming of TCR beta chains in a later analysis, and an independent cohort replicated the association. Presence/absence analyses assumed roughly uniform sequencing depth across donors, which may not hold.

PCR primers comprised 60 Vbeta and 13 Jbeta primers. TCRdb keeps only in-frame clones here, not all; method: immunoSEQ multiplex PCR. The table lists about 140,000 clones, 73% of them singletons. Nominally healthy donors were sampled, though unrecorded immune exposures were likely. From germline, CDR1 is LGHNA and CDR2 YNFKEQ. J gave up 5 bases and V 0 bases, and 3 bases lay outside the gene matches. The CDR3 sequence is 16 residues long. A note on this clone: Antigen unknown. The same CDR3 is also encoded by other DNA sequences in this sample.

The sequenced material came from PBMCs. The TCR was taken from a middle-aged woman in good health and CMV-seronegative. This chain uses TRBV4-2 with TRBJ2-3; 12 bases line up with TRBD2. CDR3 loop: CASSQDLAGGRDTQYF. CDR3 in DNA: TGTGCCAGCAGCCAAGATCTAGCGGGGGGGAGAGATACGCAGTATTTT.